Each of the 31 T cell receptor beta chains below was sequenced from the same sample in a study of blood T cell repertoires in COVID-19. Assay used: immunoSEQ multiplex PCR; TCRdb lists only in-frame clones, some missing. The data show about 220,000 clones, with around 84% seen just once and roughly 13% held by the top ten. The sequenced sample was peripheral blood. These receptors were taken from a human donor in a cohort sampled during active COVID-19.

The rearrangement uses TRBV24-1 and TRBJ2-5, with 12 nucleotides matching TRBD1. The germline gives CDR1 KGHDR, CDR2 SFDVKD. CDR3 length: 16 amino acids. The V and J ends lost 6 bases and 5 bases, in that order; junction bases with no gene match: 9. The CDR3: CATSPGTGGSMETQYF. CDR3 nucleotide sequence: TGTGCCACCAGTCCAGGGACAGGGGGCTCTATGGAGACCCAGTACTTC.

This clone was detected only once. The V call is TRBV4-3, the J call TRBJ1-6, with a tentative D call TRBD1 (6 bases). V lost 4 bases and J lost 10, with 20 bases in between. Germline V lookup: CDR1 LGHNA, CDR2 YSLEER. The CDR3 is made up of 16 amino acids. DNA of the CDR3: TGCGCCAGCAGCCCCAAACCCCCGGGGGGCGGATCACCCCTCCACTTT. Translation gives CASSPKPPGGGSPLHF.

This CDR3 reads CASSTAGETQYF. The DNA of the CDR3 is TGTGCCAGCAGTACGGCGGGGGAGACCCAGTACTTC. The chain has TRBV11-2 and TRBJ2-5; a possible D gene is TRBD2 (6 bases). Germline CDR1 reads SGHAT; CDR2 reads FQNNGV. CDR3 length: 12 residues. Trimming shortened V by 6 bases and J by 5 bases, and 10 bases separated the two germline ends.

This clone was seen more than once but under ten times. CDR3 residues: CASSPKTGTGELFF. The CDR3 nucleotides read TGTGCCAGCAGCCCGAAAACGGGGACCGGGGAGCTGTTTTTT. V gene TRBV7-9 combines with J gene TRBJ2-2; D perhaps matches TRBD2 (5 bases). Germline lookup yields CDR1 SEHNR and CDR2 FQNEAQ (reference sequence). This CDR3 has 14 amino acids. The germline V and J ends were trimmed by 5 bases and 5 bases, with 12 bases remaining between them.

This chain joins TRBV25-1 and TRBJ2-1, with 9 bases fitting TRBD1. Looked up from germline, CDR1 is MGHDK and CDR2 is SYGVNS. J gave up 4 bases and V 10 bases, and 14 bases lay outside the gene matches. The CDR3 is 16 residues long. CDR3 in amino acids: CAIGDKETGGYNEQFF. The CDR3 DNA is TGTGCCATTGGTGATAAGGAGACAGGGGGATACAATGAGCAGTTCTTC.

The rearrangement joins TRBV5-1 to TRBJ2-1; 7 nucleotides align to TRBD2. The ends lost 2 bases at V and 3 bases at J; junction bases unmatched: 8. The CDR3 length is 16 residues. Germline assignment: CDR1 SGHRS and CDR2 YFSETQ. Here the CDR3 reads CASSFILTSNYNEQFF. The CDR3 nucleotides read TGCGCCAGCAGCTTTATATTGACTAGCAACTACAATGAGCAGTTCTTC.

J is TRBJ1-2 and V is TRBV11-2, with a weak D call TRBD1 (6 bases). Trimming removed 0 bases from V and 3 bases from J, with 17 bases in between. Germline values: CDR1 SGHAT, CDR2 FQNNGV. This CDR3 comprises 17 residues. CDR3 DNA: TGTGCCAGCAGCTTAGATCTTGCGGCGACAGGATACTATGGCTACACCTTC. Amino acid sequence: CASSLDLAATGYYGYTF.

V and J are TRBV7-9 and TRBJ1-4; TRBD1 matches at 9 bases. The V and J ends lost 0 bases and 6 bases, in that order; junction bases with no gene match: 5. Germline V gene data show CDR1 as SEHNR and CDR2 as FQNEAQ (reference sequence). The CDR3 has 16 amino acids. The DNA of the CDR3 is TGTGCCAGCAGCTTAGCTATGACAGGGGGGCATGAAAAACTGTTTTTT. Its protein is CASSLAMTGGHEKLFF. The whole variable domain, filled in from reference TRBV7-9 and TRBJ1-4, reads DTGVSQNPRHKITKRGQNVTFRCDPISEHNRLYWYRQTLGQGPEFLTYFQNEAQLEKSRLLSDRFSAERPKGSFSTLEIQRTEQGDSAMYLCASSLAMTGGHEKLFFGSGTQLSVL.

This clone was picked up many times. CDR3 DNA: TGTGCCAGCAGCTTAGGGTCGAGAAGCTCTGGAAACACCATATATTTT. Translation: CASSLGSRSSGNTIYF. V usage is TRBV7-2 and J usage is TRBJ1-3; D ambiguous. The CDR3 consists of 16 residues. From germline, CDR1 is SGHTA and CDR2 FQGNSA. Trimming removed 1 base at V and 0 bases at J, with 10 bases between. The variable domain in full, completed from reference TRBV7-2 and TRBJ1-3, reads GAGVSQSPSNKVTEKGKDVELRCDPISGHTALYWYRQSLGQGLEFLIYFQGNSAPDKSGLPSDRFSAERTGGSVSTLTIQRTQQEDSAVYLCASSLGSRSSGNTIYFGEGSWLTVV.

The rearrangement links TRBV5-1 to TRBJ2-3; the match to TRBD2 covers 7 bases. There are 16 residues in the CDR3. Trimming at V came to 4 bases and at J to 1 base, leaving 9 bases not matched to a gene. CDR1 and CDR2 (germline): SGHRS, YFSETQ. CDR3 sequence: CASSPQRGGGTDTQYF. CDR3 in DNA: TGCGCCAGCAGCCCACAGCGGGGAGGGGGCACAGATACGCAGTATTTT. Full variable domain (missing parts from reference TRBV5-1 and TRBJ2-3): KAGVTQTPRYLIKTRGQQVTLSCSPISGHRSVSWYQQTPGQGLQFLFEYFSETQRNKGNFPGRFSGRQFSNSRSEMNVSTLELGDSALYLCASSPQRGGGTDTQYFGPGTRLTVL.

The J gene is TRBJ1-1, the V gene TRBV7-8; maybe TRBD1 (5 bases). V lost 5 bases, J lost 2 bases, and 9 bases lay in between. The CDR3 contains 13 residues. CDR1 SGHVS and CDR2 FQNEAQ come from the germline V gene. In nucleotides, the CDR3 is TGTGCCAGCAGCCGGGGGAGAAACACTGAAGCTTTCTTT. This translates into CASSRGRNTEAFF. The full variable domain, rest sourced from reference TRBV7-8 and TRBJ1-1, is GAGVSQSPRYKVAKRGQDVALRCDPISGHVSLFWYQQALGQGPEFLTYFQNEAQLDKSGLPSDRFFAERPEGSVSTLKIQRTQQEDSAVYLCASSRGRNTEAFFGQGTRLTVV.

V and J are TRBV27 and TRBJ2-3, with TRBD1 matching over 9 bases. CDR1 MNHEY and CDR2 SMNVEV come from the germline V gene (reference sequence). V lost 7 bases and J lost 4; bases outside the gene matches: 6. This CDR3 is 14 amino acids long. The CDR3 bases are TGTGCCAGCACCCAAGACAGGGGGTCAGATACGCAGTATTTT. Its protein is CASTQDRGSDTQYF.

The rearrangement joins TRBV7-9 to TRBJ1-5, with a tentative D call TRBD1 (6 bases). The germline V and J ends were trimmed by 5 bases and 5 bases, with 13 bases remaining between them. Per germline, CDR1 SEHNR and CDR2 FQNEAQ (reference sequence). The CDR3 is made up of 14 amino acids. DNA of the CDR3: TGTGCCAGCAGCGGAGACAGGCCAGATCAGCCCCAGCATTTT. Translated, it gives CASSGDRPDQPQHF.

V is TRBV4-3 and J is TRBJ1-4; 7 bases are a match to TRBD1. This CDR3 is 15 amino acids long. J was trimmed by 6 bases and V by 0 bases; bases with no gene match: 4. Germline CDR1 reads LGHNA; CDR2 reads YSLEER. CDR3 DNA: TGCGCCAGCAGCCAAGATGGGACAGTTTATGAAAAACTGTTTTTT. Its protein is CASSQDGTVYEKLFF.

V is TRBV2 and J is TRBJ1-4; D not resolved. The CDR3 runs 14 residues. Germline V lookup: CDR1 SNHLY, CDR2 FYNNEI. V lost 4 bases, J lost 3 bases, and 9 bases lay in between. The CDR3 protein is CASSVGRANEKLFF. The CDR3 coding sequence is TGTGCCAGCAGTGTAGGGCGGGCTAATGAAAAACTGTTTTTT.

The chain couples TRBV4-3 to TRBJ2-2; maybe TRBD1 (6 bases). Trimming took off 5 bases at V and 2 bases at J, with 12 bases between the two ends. The CDR3 is made up of 15 amino acids. Germline loops: CDR1 LGHNA, CDR2 YSLEER. CDR3 sequence reads: CASSSNRENTGELFF. The CDR3 DNA is TGCGCCAGCAGCTCAAACAGGGAAAACACCGGGGAGCTGTTTTTT.

The J gene is TRBJ2-3, the V gene TRBV28; maybe TRBD2 (5 bases). The CDR3 covers 12 residues. Per germline, CDR1 MDHEN and CDR2 SYDVKM. CDR3 nucleotide sequence: TGTGCAACAAGCGGAGACACAGATACGCAGTATTTT. Translation: CATSGDTDTQYF.

V is TRBV19 and J is TRBJ2-1, with TRBD2 as a possible D gene (6 bases). Germline lookup yields CDR1 LNHDA and CDR2 SQIVND (reference sequence). The CDR3 is 14 residues long. Between the trimmed V and J ends, which lost 8 bases and 4 bases, there was a span of 15 bases. The CDR3 DNA reads as TGTGCCAGTTCGAGGGGAGGCCTATACAATGAGCAGTTCTTC. Residues: CASSRGGLYNEQFF.

This chain connects TRBV28 to TRBJ2-1; 7 positions match TRBD2. The V and J ends lost 2 bases and 3 bases, in that order; junction bases with no gene match: 4. The germline V gene encodes CDR1 MDHEN and CDR2 SYDVKM. The CDR3 is made up of 15 amino acids. CDR3 sequence reads: CASSLGGRSYNEQFF. CDR3 DNA sequence: TGTGCCAGCAGTTTAGGCGGGAGAAGCTACAATGAGCAGTTCTTC.

The chain employs TRBV4-3 and TRBJ2-3, with 15 bases identical to TRBD2. Germline V gives CDR1 LGHNA, CDR2 YSLEER. With 4 bases clipped from V and 5 bases from J, the junction kept 10 bases outside the gene matches. The CDR3 consists of 18 residues. Here the CDR3 reads CASSLQWTSGGAGDTQYF. The CDR3, as DNA: TGCGCCAGCAGCCTTCAATGGACTAGCGGGGGGGCGGGAGATACGCAGTATTTT.

The chain employs TRBV27 and TRBJ1-1, with D hard to call. This CDR3 is built from 18 residues. Germline assignment: CDR1 MNHEY and CDR2 SMNVEV (reference sequence). V lost 0 bases to trimming and J lost 1 base, with 18 bases between them. The chain's CDR3 is CASSLSWEIRSANTEAFF. The CDR3 DNA reads TGTGCCAGCAGTTTATCCTGGGAGATCCGTTCGGCGAACACTGAAGCTTTCTTT.

CDR3 nucleotide sequence: TGCGCCAGCAGCTTGGGACAGGGGGCTACTCAGCCCCAGCATTTT. It translates to CASSLGQGATQPQHF. The chain combines TRBV5-1 with TRBJ1-5, with 10 bases fitting TRBD1. CDR3 length: 15 amino acids. CDR1 is SGHRS, CDR2 YFSETQ, per germline. With 0 bases clipped from V and 6 bases from J, the junction kept 3 bases outside the gene matches.

V usage is TRBV16 and J usage is TRBJ1-1; TRBD1 matches at 8 bases. Germline loops: CDR1 KGHSY, CDR2 FQNENV. V trimming: 4 bases; J trimming: 0 bases; junction bases outside the gene matches: 4. This CDR3 is 15 amino acids long. The CDR3 protein is CASSLRTGLNTEAFF. CDR3 DNA sequence: TGTGCCAGCAGCCTTCGGACAGGGCTGAACACTGAAGCTTTCTTT.

The genes are TRBV4-2 and TRBJ1-2; D remains ambiguous. The CDR3 is 15 amino acids. The germline gives CDR1 LGHNA, CDR2 YNFKEQ. Trimming shortened V by 2 bases and J by 8 bases, and 18 bases separated the two germline ends. The CDR3 region is CASSQINRAQSGYTF. Written as DNA, the CDR3 is TGTGCCAGCAGCCAAATAAACAGAGCCCAGAGCGGCTACACCTTC.

The genes are TRBV3-1 (or the pseudogene TRBV3-2) and TRBJ2-1; TRBD2 agrees at 10 bases. This CDR3 has 14 amino acids. Germline V lookup: CDR1 LGHDT, CDR2 YNNKEL (reference sequence). V shed 7 bases, J shed 5 bases, and the junction held 5 bases outside the gene matches. DNA of the CDR3: TGTGCCAGCACCGAGCGGGGGGGGGACAATGAGCAGTTCTTC. Protein: CASTERGGDNEQFF.

The chain is built from TRBV5-1 and TRBJ2-3, with D maybe TRBD2 (5 bases). The CDR3 consists of 14 residues. Trimming took off 1 base at V and 5 bases at J, with 11 bases between the two ends. Per germline, CDR1 SGHRS and CDR2 YFSETQ. The chain's CDR3 is CASSLSLEGDTQYF. The CDR3 coding sequence is TGCGCCAGCAGCTTGTCCCTAGAGGGAGATACGCAGTATTTT.

The chain joins TRBV3-1 (or the pseudogene TRBV3-2) to TRBJ1-2, with 7 bases identical to TRBD1. CDR1 and CDR2 (germline): LGHDT, YNNKEL (reference sequence). Losses at the gene ends were 4 bases for V and 4 bases for J; bases not matched to a gene: 15. This CDR3 has 17 residues. CDR3: CASSLGGQIILGYGYTF. The CDR3 DNA is TGTGCCAGCAGCCTCGGGGGACAGATTATCCTAGGCTATGGCTACACCTTC.

The J gene is TRBJ1-1, the V gene TRBV6-5; TRBD1 matches 7 bases. J gave up 1 base and V 6 bases, and 5 bases lay outside the gene matches. Germline values: CDR1 MNHEY, CDR2 SVGAGI. CDR3 length: 14 amino acids. CDR3 sequence reads: CASRRTGRNTEAFF. The CDR3 coding sequence is TGTGCCAGCAGGCGGACAGGAAGGAACACTGAAGCTTTCTTT.

The chain has TRBV19 and TRBJ1-4; no clear D. Germline values: CDR1 LNHDA, CDR2 SQIVND (reference sequence). The CDR3 consists of 18 residues. V lost 6 bases, J lost 0 bases, and 20 bases lay in between. The CDR3 nucleotides are TGTGCCAGTAGGCAAGTAGGGAGATGGGCTGCAACTAATGAAAAACTGTTTTTT. Its protein product is CASRQVGRWAATNEKLFF.

The chain has TRBV4-2 and TRBJ2-2; tentatively, D is TRBD2 (5 bases). Germline loops: CDR1 LGHNA, CDR2 YNFKEQ. Trimming took off 1 base at V and 6 bases at J, with 9 bases between the two ends. This CDR3 has 14 amino acids. This CDR3 is CASSQVSEAGELFF. The CDR3 bases are TGTGCCAGCAGCCAAGTCTCGGAGGCCGGGGAGCTGTTTTTT.

The V call is TRBV28, the J call TRBJ1-2, with D uncertain. Trimming took 9 bases from V and 4 from J, leaving 6 bases between them. CDR3 size: 10 residues. Germline CDR1 is MDHEN and CDR2 is SYDVKM. The CDR3 DNA sequence: TGTGCCAGTTTCCGCTATGGCTACACCTTC. The encoded protein is CASFRYGYTF.